These 21 T cell receptor beta chains were all obtained from the same sample, sequenced in a study of Tregs in tolerant kidney transplant recipients. The antigens of these receptors remain unknown. Clones were sequenced by immunoSEQ multiplex PCR, and TCRdb holds only the in-frame ones, with some missing. The table shows about 31,000 clones, with under 90% occurring only once. Sequencing was done on a sample of Tregs from blood cultured with allogeneic cells. The receptor source for this set is a human donor in good health.

The V and J genes are TRBV7-6 and TRBJ1-2; 10 bases match TRBD1. The CDR3 totals 14 residues. Germline CDR1 reads SGHVS; CDR2 reads FNYEAQ. V lost 1 base and J lost 8; bases outside the gene matches: 4. This CDR3 reads CASSLDDRGRGYTF. In nucleotides, the CDR3 is TGTGCCAGCAGCTTAGATGACAGGGGGCGAGGCTACACCTTC. The entire variable domain, with the rest obtained from reference TRBV7-6 and TRBJ1-2, is as follows: GAGVSQSPRYKVTKRGQDVALRCDPISGHVSLYWYRQALGQGPEFLTYFNYEAQQDKSGLPNDRFSAERPEGSISTLTIQRTEQRDSAMYRCASSLDDRGRGYTFGSGTRLTVV.

The CDR3 nucleotides read TGTGCCAGCAGTTACTCGAACCTACAAGAGACCCAGTACTTC. Translating gives CASSYSNLQETQYF. The V and J genes are TRBV6-5 and TRBJ2-5, with no clear D. Germline CDR1 reads MNHEY; CDR2 reads SVGAGI. The V end was cut by 0 bases, the J end by 2 bases, with 7 bases between. CDR3 length: 14 residues.

The chain recombines TRBV9 with TRBJ1-5, with D uncertain. Germline CDR1 is SGDLS and CDR2 is YYNGEE. Trimming took off 4 bases at V and 7 bases at J, with 12 bases between the two ends. The CDR3 has 13 amino acids. CDR3 region: CASSQRPGQPQHF. The CDR3 region has the DNA TGTGCCAGCAGCCAGAGACCAGGACAGCCCCAGCATTTT.

V and J are TRBV5-1 and TRBJ2-5; 8 bases fit TRBD1. Losses at the gene ends were 4 bases for V and 1 base for J; bases not matched to a gene: 0. The CDR3 is 13 residues long. Germline-derived CDR1 and CDR2 are SGHRS and YFSETQ. CDR3 DNA sequence: TGCGCCAGCAGCGGACAGGGCCAAGAGACCCAGTACTTC. This encodes CASSGQGQETQYF.

The rearrangement uses TRBV7-2 and TRBJ2-7; D possibly uses TRBD1 or TRBD2 (5 bases each). This CDR3 comprises 16 residues. Germline V gives CDR1 SGHTA, CDR2 FQGNSA. V lost 1 base and J lost 3, with 16 bases in between. CDR3 amino acids: CASSLGGALDYYEQYF. CDR3 nucleotides: TGTGCCAGCAGCTTAGGAGGGGCCCTCGACTACTACGAGCAGTACTTC.

This chain uses TRBV9 with TRBJ1-2; 8 bases are a match to TRBD1. V shed 3 bases, J shed 4 bases, and the junction held 2 bases outside the gene matches. Germline V lookup: CDR1 SGDLS, CDR2 YYNGEE. CDR3 size: 13 residues. DNA of the CDR3: TGTGCCAGCAGCGGACAGGGGAGCTATGGCTACACCTTC. Its translation is CASSGQGSYGYTF. Drawing the rest from reference TRBV9 and TRBJ1-2, the complete variable domain is DSGVTQTPKHLITATGQRVTLRCSPRSGDLSVYWYQQSLDQGLQFLIQYYNGEERAKGNILERFSAQQFPDLHSELNLSSLELGDSALYFCASSGQGSYGYTFGSGTRLTVV.

V gene TRBV4-3 combines with J gene TRBJ2-6; 11 bases map to TRBD1. CDR3 length: 19 amino acids. The V segment lost 3 bases and the J segment 0 bases; nucleotides outside the gene matches: 7. The V gene's germline CDR1 is LGHNA and CDR2 YSLEER. The CDR3 is CASSQWGGTGGSGANVLTF. The CDR3 region has the DNA TGCGCCAGCAGCCAGTGGGGAGGGACAGGGGGCTCTGGGGCCAACGTCCTGACTTTC.

The chain recombines TRBV5-1 with TRBJ2-6, with D unclear. The ends were cut back, 3 bases at V and 4 bases at J, with 11 bases in the middle. CDR1 and CDR2 from the germline V gene are SGHRS and YFSETQ. CDR3 length: 15 amino acids. CDR3 amino acids: CASSSQSAGANVLTF. The DNA for the CDR3 is TGCGCCAGCAGCTCCCAGTCTGCCGGGGCCAACGTCCTGACTTTC.

This clone is judged medium-sized. The chain employs TRBV7-8 and TRBJ2-7; 7 positions match TRBD1. The CDR3 covers 14 residues. Losses at the gene ends were 6 bases for V and 6 bases for J; bases not matched to a gene: 11. Germline assignment: CDR1 SGHVS and CDR2 FQNEAQ. CDR3 amino acids: CASRIRDSKSEQYF. Here the CDR3 DNA reads TGTGCCAGCAGGATTCGGGACAGTAAAAGCGAGCAGTACTTC. Variable domain in full (rest from reference TRBV7-8 and TRBJ2-7): GAGVSQSPRYKVAKRGQDVALRCDPISGHVSLFWYQQALGQGPEFLTYFQNEAQLDKSGLPSDRFFAERPEGSVSTLKIQRTQQEDSAVYLCASRIRDSKSEQYFGPGTRLTVT.

The chain has TRBV10-3 and TRBJ1-6; D is possibly TRBD1 (5 bases). V was trimmed by 2 bases and J by 12 bases, leaving 17 bases between them. Looked up from germline, CDR1 is ENHRY and CDR2 is SYGVKD. The CDR3 consists of 15 residues. The CDR3 nucleotides are TGTGCCATCAGTGAGGGAGCCTCCCACGGGGGACCCCTCCACTTT. It is translated as CAISEGASHGGPLHF.

The chain combines TRBV6-1 with TRBJ1-2; 7 nucleotides match TRBD1. J was trimmed by 4 bases and V by 5 bases; bases with no gene match: 7. There are 14 residues in the CDR3. Germline V CDR1 and CDR2: MNHNS, SASEGT. CDR3 bases: TGTGCCAGCAGTTCTTACAGGGGCGGCTATGGCTACACCTTC. Its protein product is CASSSYRGGYGYTF.

J is TRBJ1-1 and V is TRBV29-1; TRBD1 might be the D (6 bases). The germline CDR1 and CDR2 sequences are SQVTM and ANQGSEA. The CDR3 runs to 13 residues. The ends were cut back, 6 bases at V and 5 bases at J, with 16 bases in the middle. CDR3 amino acids: CSVGSGGRTEAFF. CDR3 bases: TGCAGCGTGGGGTCGGGGGGCCGGACTGAAGCTTTCTTT.

J is TRBJ2-2 and V is TRBV28; D uncertain. V gave up 2 bases and J gave up 2 bases, with 9 bases separating them. The CDR3 has 15 amino acids. CDR1 is MDHEN, CDR2 SYDVKM, per germline. The CDR3 here is CASSLGRFNTGELFF. The CDR3 region has the DNA TGTGCCAGCAGTTTAGGGCGGTTTAACACCGGGGAGCTGTTTTTT.

The chain combines TRBV6-5 with TRBJ1-2; D uncertain. Per germline, CDR1 MNHEY and CDR2 SVGAGI. The CDR3 covers 14 residues. V lost 2 bases to trimming and J lost 5 bases, with 12 bases between them. In nucleotides, the CDR3 is TGTGCCAGCAGTTACGAGGGTACGGGATATGGCTACACCTTC. Translated, it gives CASSYEGTGYGYTF.

The V and J genes are TRBV6-6 and TRBJ2-4; perhaps TRBD1 as D (6 bases). V was pared by 6 bases and J by 0 bases, with 15 bases between. The CDR3 runs 16 residues. Per the germline V gene, CDR1 is MNHNY and CDR2 is SVGAGI (reference sequence). The CDR3 coding sequence is TGTGCCAGCAGCCTAATTGGACAGCTAGCCAAAAACATTCAGTACTTC. It yields the protein CASSLIGQLAKNIQYF.

The chain couples TRBV5-6 to TRBJ1-3; 9 bases agree with TRBD1. This CDR3 has 18 residues. Germline V CDR1 and CDR2: SGHDT, YYEEEE. Unmatched junction bases numbered 7, after V lost 0 bases and J lost 0 bases. The CDR3 sequence is CASSLVKGQGFSGNTIYF. The CDR3 DNA reads TGTGCCAGCAGCTTGGTGAAGGGACAGGGATTCTCTGGAAACACCATATATTTT. Full variable domain (outside the CDR3, taken from reference TRBV5-6 and TRBJ1-3): DAGVTQSPTHLIKTRGQQVTLRCSPKSGHDTVSWYQQALGQGPQFIFQYYEEEERQRGNFPDRFSGHQFPNYSSELNVNALLLGDSALYLCASSLVKGQGFSGNTIYFGEGSWLTVV.

The chain carries TRBV6-6 and TRBJ2-7; no reliable D call. Germline lookup yields CDR1 MNHNY and CDR2 SVGAGI (reference sequence). The length of the CDR3 is 11 residues. Deletions cut 5 bases from V and 3 bases from J, with 5 bases between. The DNA of the CDR3 is TGTGCCAGCAGTCCGCTCTACGAGCAGTACTTC. Translated, it gives CASSPLYEQYF.

This clone was seen once. CDR3 amino acids: CASSLISGSLYGYTF. The CDR3 DNA sequence: TGTGCCAGCAGTTTAATATCAGGGAGCCTCTATGGCTACACCTTC. This chain links TRBV6-5 with TRBJ1-2; maybe TRBD1 (5 bases). Germline V gene data show CDR1 as MNHEY and CDR2 as SVGAGI. The CDR3 is 15 residues long. V was pared by 4 bases and J by 4 bases, with 16 bases between.

The chain combines TRBV7-2 with TRBJ2-5; 9 positions agree with TRBD2. Germline V gene lookup returns CDR1 SGHTA and CDR2 FQGNSA. The CDR3 is 14 amino acids. V gave up 8 bases and J gave up 7 bases; unmatched junction bases: 11. Here the CDR3 reads CASRLAAASGTQYF. CDR3 coding DNA: TGTGCCAGCCGACTAGCGGCCGCATCCGGGACCCAGTACTTC.

The chain is built from TRBV30 and TRBJ2-7; 8 nucleotides agree with TRBD1. Germline V gives CDR1 GTSNPN, CDR2 SVGIG (reference sequence). The ends lost 5 bases at V and 5 bases at J; junction bases unmatched: 14. CDR3 length equals 15 residues. CDR3 in DNA: TGTGCCTGGCAACTCAAATCCTGGACAGGGAACGAGCAGTACTTC. This codes for CAWQLKSWTGNEQYF.

The genes are TRBV18 and TRBJ1-2; TRBD1 aligns across 10 bases. CDR3 length equals 16 residues. Germline lookup yields CDR1 KGHSH and CDR2 LQKENI. V was clipped by 4 bases and J by 4 bases; unmatched bases: 9. Written as DNA, the CDR3 is TGTGCCAGCTCACGGACCCGGGACAGGGGTCTCTATGGCTACACCTTC. Protein sequence: CASSRTRDRGLYGYTF. The full variable domain, completed using reference TRBV18 and TRBJ1-2, is NAGVMQNPRHLVRRRGQEARLRCSPMKGHSHVYWYRQLPEEGLKFMVYLQKENIIDESGMPKERFSAEFPKEGPSILRIQQVVRGDSAAYFCASSRTRDRGLYGYTFGSGTRLTVV.